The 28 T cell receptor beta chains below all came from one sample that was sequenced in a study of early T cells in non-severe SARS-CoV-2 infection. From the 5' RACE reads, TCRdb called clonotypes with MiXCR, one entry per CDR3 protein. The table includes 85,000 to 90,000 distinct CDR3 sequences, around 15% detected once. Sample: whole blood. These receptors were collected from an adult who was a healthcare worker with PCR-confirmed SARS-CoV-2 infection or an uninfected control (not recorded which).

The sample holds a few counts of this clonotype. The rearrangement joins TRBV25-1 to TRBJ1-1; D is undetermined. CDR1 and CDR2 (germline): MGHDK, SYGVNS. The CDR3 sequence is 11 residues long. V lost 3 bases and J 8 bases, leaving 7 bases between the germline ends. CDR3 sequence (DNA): TGTGCCAGCAGTGACCGGGAGGAAGCTTTCTTT. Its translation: CASSDREEAFF.

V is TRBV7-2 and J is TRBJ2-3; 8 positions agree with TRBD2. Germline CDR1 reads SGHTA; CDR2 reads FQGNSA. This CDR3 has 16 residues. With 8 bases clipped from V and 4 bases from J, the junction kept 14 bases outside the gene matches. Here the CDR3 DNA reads TGTGCCAGCCACTCTGACCCCGGACTAGCCTCAGATACGCAGTATTTT. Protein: CASHSDPGLASDTQYF.

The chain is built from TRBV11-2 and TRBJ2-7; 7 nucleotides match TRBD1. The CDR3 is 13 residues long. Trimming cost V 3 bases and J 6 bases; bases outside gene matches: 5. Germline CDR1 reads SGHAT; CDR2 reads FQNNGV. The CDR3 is CASSFNRGGEQYF. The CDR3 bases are TGTGCCAGCAGCTTCAACAGGGGTGGCGAGCAGTACTTC. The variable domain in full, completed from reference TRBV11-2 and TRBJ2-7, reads EAGVAQSPRYKIIEKRQSVAFWCNPISGHATLYWYQQILGQGPKLLIQFQNNGVVDDSQLPKDRFSAERLKGVDSTLKIQPAKLEDSAVYLCASSFNRGGEQYFGPGTRLTVT.

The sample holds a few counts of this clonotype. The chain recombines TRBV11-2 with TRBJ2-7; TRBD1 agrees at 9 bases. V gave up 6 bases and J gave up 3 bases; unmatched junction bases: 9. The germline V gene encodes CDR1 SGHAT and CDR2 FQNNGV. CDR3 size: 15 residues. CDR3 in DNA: TGTGCCAGCAGTAACCGTCCGGGACAGGGCTACGAGCAGTACTTC. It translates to CASSNRPGQGYEQYF.

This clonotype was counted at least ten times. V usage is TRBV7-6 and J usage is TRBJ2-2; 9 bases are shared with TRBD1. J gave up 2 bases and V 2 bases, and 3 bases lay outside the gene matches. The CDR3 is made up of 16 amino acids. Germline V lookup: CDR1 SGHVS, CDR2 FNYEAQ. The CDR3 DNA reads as TGTGCCAGCAGCTTACCGGGACAGGGAAACACCGGGGAGCTGTTTTTT. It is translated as CASSLPGQGNTGELFF.

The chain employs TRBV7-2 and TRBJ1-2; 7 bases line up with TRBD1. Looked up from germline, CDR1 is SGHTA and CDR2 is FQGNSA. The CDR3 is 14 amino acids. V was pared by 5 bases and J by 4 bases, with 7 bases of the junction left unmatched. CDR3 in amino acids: CASSQTGAAYGYTF. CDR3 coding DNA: TGTGCCAGCAGCCAAACAGGGGCGGCCTATGGCTACACCTTC.

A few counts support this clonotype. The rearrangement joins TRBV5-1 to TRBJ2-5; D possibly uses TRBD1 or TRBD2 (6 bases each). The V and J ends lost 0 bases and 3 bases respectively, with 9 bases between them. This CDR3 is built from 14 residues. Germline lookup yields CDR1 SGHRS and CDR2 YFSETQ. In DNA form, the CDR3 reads TGCGCCAGCAGCTTGGATAGGGGGGAAGAGACCCAGTACTTC. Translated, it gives CASSLDRGEETQYF.

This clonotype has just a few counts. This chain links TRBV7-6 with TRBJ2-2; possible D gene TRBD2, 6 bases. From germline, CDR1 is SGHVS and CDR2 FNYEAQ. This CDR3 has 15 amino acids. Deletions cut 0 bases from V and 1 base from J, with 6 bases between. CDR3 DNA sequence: TGTGCCAGCAGCTTAGCGCGGGGGAACACCGGGGAGCTGTTTTTT. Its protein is CASSLARGNTGELFF.

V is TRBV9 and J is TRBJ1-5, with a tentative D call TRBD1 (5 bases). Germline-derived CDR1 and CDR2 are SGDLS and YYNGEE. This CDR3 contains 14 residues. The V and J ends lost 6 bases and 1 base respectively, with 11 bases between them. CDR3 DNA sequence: TGTGCCAGCAATTCAGGGCCGAGCAATCAGCCCCAGCATTTT. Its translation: CASNSGPSNQPQHF.

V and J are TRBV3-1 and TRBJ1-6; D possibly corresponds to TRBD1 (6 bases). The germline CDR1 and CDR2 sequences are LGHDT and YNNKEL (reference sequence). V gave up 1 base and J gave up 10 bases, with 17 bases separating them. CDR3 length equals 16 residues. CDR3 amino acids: CASSQGQGLAGSPLHF. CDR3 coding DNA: TGTGCCAGCAGCCAAGGGCAGGGGCTAGCAGGGTCACCCCTCCACTTT.

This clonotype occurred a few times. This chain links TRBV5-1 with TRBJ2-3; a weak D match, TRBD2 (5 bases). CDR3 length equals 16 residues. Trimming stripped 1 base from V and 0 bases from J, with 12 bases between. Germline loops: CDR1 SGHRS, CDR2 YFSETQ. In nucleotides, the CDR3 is TGCGCCAGCAGCTTGTCGGAGGCTTCTAGCACAGATACGCAGTATTTT. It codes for CASSLSEASSTDTQYF.

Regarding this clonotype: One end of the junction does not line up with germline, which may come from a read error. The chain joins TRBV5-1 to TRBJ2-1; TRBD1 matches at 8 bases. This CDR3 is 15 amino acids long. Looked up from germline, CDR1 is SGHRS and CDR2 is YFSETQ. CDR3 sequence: CASSIAGGSHNEQFF. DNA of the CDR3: TGCGCCAGCAGCATCGCAGGGGGCTCCCACAATGAGCAGTTCTTC.

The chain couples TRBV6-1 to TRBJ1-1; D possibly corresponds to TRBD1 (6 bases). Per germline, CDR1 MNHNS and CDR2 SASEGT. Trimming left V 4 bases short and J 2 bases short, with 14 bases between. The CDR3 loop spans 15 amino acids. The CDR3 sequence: CASSAPGQGNTEAFF. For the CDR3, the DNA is TGTGCCAGCAGTGCACCGGGACAAGGAAACACTGAAGCTTTCTTT.

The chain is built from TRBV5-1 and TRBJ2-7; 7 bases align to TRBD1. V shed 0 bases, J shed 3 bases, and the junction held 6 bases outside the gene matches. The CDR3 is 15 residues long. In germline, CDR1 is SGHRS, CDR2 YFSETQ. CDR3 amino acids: CASSLESGGLYEQYF. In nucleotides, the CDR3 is TGCGCCAGCAGCTTGGAGTCAGGGGGTCTCTACGAGCAGTACTTC. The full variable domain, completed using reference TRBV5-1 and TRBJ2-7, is KAGVTQTPRYLIKTRGQQVTLSCSPISGHRSVSWYQQTPGQGLQFLFEYFSETQRNKGNFPGRFSGRQFSNSRSEMNVSTLELGDSALYLCASSLESGGLYEQYFGPGTRLTVT.

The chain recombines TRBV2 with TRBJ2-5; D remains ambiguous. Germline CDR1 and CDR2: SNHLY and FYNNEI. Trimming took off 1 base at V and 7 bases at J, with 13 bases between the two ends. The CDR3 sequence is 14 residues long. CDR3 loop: CASSEVRETGTQYF. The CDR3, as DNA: TGTGCCAGCAGTGAAGTCCGTGAGACTGGGACCCAGTACTTC.

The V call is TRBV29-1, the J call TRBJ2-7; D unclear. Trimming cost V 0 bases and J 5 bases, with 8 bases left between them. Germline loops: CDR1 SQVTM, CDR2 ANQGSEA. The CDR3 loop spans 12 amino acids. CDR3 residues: CSVEDNGDEQYF. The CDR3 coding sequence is TGCAGCGTTGAAGACAATGGGGACGAGCAGTACTTC.

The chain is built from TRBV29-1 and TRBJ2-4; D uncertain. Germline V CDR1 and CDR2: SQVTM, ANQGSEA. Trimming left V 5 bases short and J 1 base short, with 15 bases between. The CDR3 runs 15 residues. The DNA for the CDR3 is TGCAGCGTTCTATCTGTCTTGGAGGCCAAAAACATTCAGTACTTC. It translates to CSVLSVLEAKNIQYF.

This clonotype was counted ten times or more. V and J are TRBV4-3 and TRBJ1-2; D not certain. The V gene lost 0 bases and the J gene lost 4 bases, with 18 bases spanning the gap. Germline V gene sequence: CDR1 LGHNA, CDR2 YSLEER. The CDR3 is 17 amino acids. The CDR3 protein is CASSQESPGQAIYGYTF. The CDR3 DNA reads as TGCGCCAGCAGCCAAGAGTCCCCCGGGCAGGCGATCTATGGCTACACCTTC.

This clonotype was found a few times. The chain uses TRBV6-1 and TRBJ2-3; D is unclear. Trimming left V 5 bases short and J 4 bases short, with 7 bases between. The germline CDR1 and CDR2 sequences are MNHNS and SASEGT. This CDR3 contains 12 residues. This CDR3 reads CASSHGADTQYF. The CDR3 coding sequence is TGTGCCAGCAGTCATGGGGCAGATACGCAGTATTTT.

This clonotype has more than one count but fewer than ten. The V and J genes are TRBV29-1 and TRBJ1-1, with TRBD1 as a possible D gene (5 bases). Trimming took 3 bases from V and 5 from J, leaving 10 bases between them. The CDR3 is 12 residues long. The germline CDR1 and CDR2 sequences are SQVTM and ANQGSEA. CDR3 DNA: TGCAGCGTTGATCCAGGGTGGACTGAAGCTTTCTTT. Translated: CSVDPGWTEAFF.

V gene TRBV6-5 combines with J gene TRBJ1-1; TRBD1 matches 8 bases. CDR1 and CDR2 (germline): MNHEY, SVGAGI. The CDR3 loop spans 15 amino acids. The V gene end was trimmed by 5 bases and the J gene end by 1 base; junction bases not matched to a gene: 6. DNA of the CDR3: TGTGCCAGCAGTCAAGGACAGGGAAAGAACACTGAAGCTTTCTTT. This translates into CASSQGQGKNTEAFF.

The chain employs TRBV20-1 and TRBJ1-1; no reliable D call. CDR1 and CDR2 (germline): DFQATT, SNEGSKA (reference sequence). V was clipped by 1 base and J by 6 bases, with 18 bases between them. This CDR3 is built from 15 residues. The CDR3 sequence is CSARVGAAAGSEAFF. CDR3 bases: TGCAGTGCTAGAGTTGGCGCAGCGGCTGGGTCTGAAGCTTTCTTT.

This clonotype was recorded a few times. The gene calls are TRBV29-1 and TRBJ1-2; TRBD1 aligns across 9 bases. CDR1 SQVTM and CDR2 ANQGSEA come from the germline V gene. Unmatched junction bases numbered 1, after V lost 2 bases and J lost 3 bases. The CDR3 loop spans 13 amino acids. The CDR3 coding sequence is TGCAGCGTTGAAACAGGGGGCTACTATGGCTACACCTTC. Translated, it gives CSVETGGYYGYTF.

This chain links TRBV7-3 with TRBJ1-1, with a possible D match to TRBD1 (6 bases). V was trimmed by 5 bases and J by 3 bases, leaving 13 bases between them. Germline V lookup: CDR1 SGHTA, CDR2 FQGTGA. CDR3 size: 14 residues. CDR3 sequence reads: CASSPVGGDTEAFF. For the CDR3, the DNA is TGTGCCAGCAGCCCAGTTGGGGGCGACACTGAAGCTTTCTTT.

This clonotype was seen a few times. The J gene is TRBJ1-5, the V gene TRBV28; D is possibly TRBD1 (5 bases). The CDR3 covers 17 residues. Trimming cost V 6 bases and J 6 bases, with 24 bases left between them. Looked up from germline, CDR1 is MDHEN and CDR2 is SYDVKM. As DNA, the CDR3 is TGTGCCAGCAGGTCACCGTCCGGGACTCTAGGAGGTCAGCCCCAGCATTTT. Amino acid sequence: CASRSPSGTLGGQPQHF. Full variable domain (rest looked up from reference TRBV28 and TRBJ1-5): DVKVTQSSRYLVKRTGEKVFLECVQDMDHENMFWYRQDPGLGLRLIYFSYDVKMKEKGDIPEGYSVSREKKERFSLILESASTNQTSMYLCASRSPSGTLGGQPQHFGDGTRLSIL.

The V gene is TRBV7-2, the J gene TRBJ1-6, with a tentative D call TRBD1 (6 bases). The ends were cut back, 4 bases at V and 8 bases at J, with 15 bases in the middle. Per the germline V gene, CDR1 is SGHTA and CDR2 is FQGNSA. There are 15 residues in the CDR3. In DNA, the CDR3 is TGTGCCAGCAGCTCTCAGGGGAACTCAGATTCACCCCTCCACTTT. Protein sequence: CASSSQGNSDSPLHF.

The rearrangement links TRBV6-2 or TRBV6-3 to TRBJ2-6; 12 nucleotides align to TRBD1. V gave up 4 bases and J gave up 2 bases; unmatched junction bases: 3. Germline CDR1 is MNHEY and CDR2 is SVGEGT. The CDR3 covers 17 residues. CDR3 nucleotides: TGTGCCAGCAGTTCGGGACAGGGGGCGCCTGGGGCCAACGTCCTGACTTTC. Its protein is CASSSGQGAPGANVLTF.

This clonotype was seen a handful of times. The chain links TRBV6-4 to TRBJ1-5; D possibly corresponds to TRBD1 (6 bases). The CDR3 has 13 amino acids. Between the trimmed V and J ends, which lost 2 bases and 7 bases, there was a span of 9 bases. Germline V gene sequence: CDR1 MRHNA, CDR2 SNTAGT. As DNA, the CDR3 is TGTGCCAGCAGTGACGAACAGGGCCAGCCCCAGCATTTT. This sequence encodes CASSDEQGQPQHF.